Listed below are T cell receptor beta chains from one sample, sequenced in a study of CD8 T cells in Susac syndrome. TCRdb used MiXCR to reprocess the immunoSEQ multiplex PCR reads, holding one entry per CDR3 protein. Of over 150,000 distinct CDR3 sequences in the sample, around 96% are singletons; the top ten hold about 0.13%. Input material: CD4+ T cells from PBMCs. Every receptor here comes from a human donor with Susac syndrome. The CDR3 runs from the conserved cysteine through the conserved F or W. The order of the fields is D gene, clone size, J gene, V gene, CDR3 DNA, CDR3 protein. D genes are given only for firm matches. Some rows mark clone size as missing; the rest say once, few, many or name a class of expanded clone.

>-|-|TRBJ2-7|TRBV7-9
TGTGCCAGCAGCCGCACATGGGGAAACAGGGAACCCTACGAGCAGTACTTC
CASSRTWGNREPYEQYF
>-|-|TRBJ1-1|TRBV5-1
TGCGCCAGCAGCTTGATTATGTTGGGGACTGAAGCTTTCTTT
CASSLIMLGTEAFF
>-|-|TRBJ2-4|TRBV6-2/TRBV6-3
TGTGCCAGCGCGAAGCAGGTCCTTAAGGACATTCAGTACTTC
CASAKQVLKDIQYF
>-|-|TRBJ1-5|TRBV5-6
TGTGCCAGCAGCGTCGGCGCGCATAGCAATCAGCCCCAGCATTTT
CASSVGAHSNQPQHF
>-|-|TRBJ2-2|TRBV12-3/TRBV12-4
TGTGCCAGCACAAGGGTCCCCACCGGGGAGCTGTTTTTT
CASTRVPTGELFF
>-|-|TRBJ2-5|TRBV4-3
TGCGCCAGCAGCCAAACGACTAGTCGCCAAGAGACCCAGTACTTC
CASSQTTSRQETQYF
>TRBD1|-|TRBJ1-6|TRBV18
TGTGCCAGCTCACCACTAGGACAGGGAGATTCACCCCTCCACTTT
CASSPLGQGDSPLHF
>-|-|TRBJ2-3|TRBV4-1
TGCGCCAGCAGCCAAGAAGGACAGCCCACAGATACGCAGTATTTT
CASSQEGQPTDTQYF
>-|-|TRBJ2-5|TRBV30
TGTGCCTGGAGTGTACTTGCTATGGAGACCCAGTACTTC
CAWSVLAMETQYF
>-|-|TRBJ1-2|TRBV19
TGTGCCACTCGGACAGCCCGTAACTATGGCTACACCTTC
CATRTARNYGYTF
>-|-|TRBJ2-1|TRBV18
TGTGCCAGCTCGGCCCGTGAGAACGGCAACGGGGGCTCCTACAATGAGCAGTTCTTC
CASSARENGNGGSYNEQFF
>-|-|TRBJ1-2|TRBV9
TGTGCCAGCAGCGTAGCGGACAGCGACTATGGCTACACCTTC
CASSVADSDYGYTF
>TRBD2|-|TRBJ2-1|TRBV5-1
TGCGCCAGCAGCACCCGGACTAGCGGGGGCCCCGGGGATGAGCAGTTCTTC
CASSTRTSGGPGDEQFF
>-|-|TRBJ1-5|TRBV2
TGTGCCAGCACCATGGGACATCCTGGACAGCCCCAGCATTTT
CASTMGHPGQPQHF
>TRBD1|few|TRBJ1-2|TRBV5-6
TGTGCCAGCAGCTCACCAACCGGACAGGGCGGCGGCTACACCTTC
CASSSPTGQGGGYTF
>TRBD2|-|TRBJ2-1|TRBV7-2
TGTGCCAGCAGCTTCGGGACTAGCGGGGGGTTAGTGCAGTTCTTC
CASSFGTSGGLVQFF
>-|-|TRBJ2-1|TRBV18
TGTGCCAGCTCACCCGCCCGAACTAAAAACAATGAGCAGTTCTTC
CASSPARTKNNEQFF
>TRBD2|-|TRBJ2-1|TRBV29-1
TGCAGCGTTTTTAGCGGGAGCTTCTACAATGAGCAGTTCTTC
CSVFSGSFYNEQFF
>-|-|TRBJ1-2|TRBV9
TGTGCCAGCAGCGTAGTCCCCGACAGAGTCGACTATGGCTACACCTTC
CASSVVPDRVDYGYTF
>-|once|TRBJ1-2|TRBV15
TGTGCCACCAGCAGAGACGCGGGGGGCTATCATGGCTACACCTTC
CATSRDAGGYHGYTF
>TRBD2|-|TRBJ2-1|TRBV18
TGTGCCAGCTCACCGGGCCTAGCGGGAGGGCCCAATGAGCAGTTCTTC
CASSPGLAGGPNEQFF
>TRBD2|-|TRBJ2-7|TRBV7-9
TGTGCCAGCAGCTTATGGCTAGCGGGAGACTACGAGCAGTACTTC
CASSLWLAGDYEQYF
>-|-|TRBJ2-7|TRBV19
TGTGCCAGCCATCCCAGGGGTCAGATCTACGAGCAGTACTTC
CASHPRGQIYEQYF
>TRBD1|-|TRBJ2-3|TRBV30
TGTGCCTGGGGGACAGGGGGAGGGGCAGATACGCAGTATTTT
CAWGTGGGADTQYF
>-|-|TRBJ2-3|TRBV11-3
TGTGCCAGCAGCTCAGATCAGGGTACGACAGATACGCAGTATTTT
CASSSDQGTTDTQYF
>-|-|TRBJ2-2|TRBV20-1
TGCAGTGCTAGTTCGTTGGCAGCCAACACCGGGGAGCTGTTTTTT
CSASSLAANTGELFF
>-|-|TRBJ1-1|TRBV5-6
TGTGCCAGCAGCTTGGTCAGGTCCCCTGAAGCTTTCTTT
CASSLVRSPEAFF
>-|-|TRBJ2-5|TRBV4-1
TGCGCCAGCAGCCAAGAGCGGTACCAAGAGACCCAGTACTTC
CASSQERYQETQYF
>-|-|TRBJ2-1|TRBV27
TGTGCCAGCAGTCGGGAAGCCTGGGGTAGCGGTGAGCAGTTCTTC
CASSREAWGSGEQFF
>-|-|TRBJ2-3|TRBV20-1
TGCAGTTGGAGCGGTGCAGATACGCAGTATTTT
CSWSGADTQYF
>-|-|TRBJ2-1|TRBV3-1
TGTGCCAGCAGCCTAGGCAGGGCTAGGGGTGAGCAGTTCTTC
CASSLGRARGEQFF
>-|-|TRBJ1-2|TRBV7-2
TGTGCCAGCAGCTTAGTCGCGACAGACTATGGCTACACCTTC
CASSLVATDYGYTF